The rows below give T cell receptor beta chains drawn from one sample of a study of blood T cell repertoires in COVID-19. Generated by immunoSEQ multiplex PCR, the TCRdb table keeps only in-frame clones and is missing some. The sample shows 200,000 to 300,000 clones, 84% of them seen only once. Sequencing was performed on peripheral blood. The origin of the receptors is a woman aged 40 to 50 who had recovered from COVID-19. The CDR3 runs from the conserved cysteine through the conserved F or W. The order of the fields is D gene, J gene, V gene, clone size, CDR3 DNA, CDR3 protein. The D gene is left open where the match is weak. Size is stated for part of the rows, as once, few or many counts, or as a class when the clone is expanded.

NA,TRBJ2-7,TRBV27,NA,TGTGCCAGCAGGGGGAGGTGGAACGAGCAGTACTTC,CASRGRWNEQYF
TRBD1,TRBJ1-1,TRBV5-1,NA,TGCGCCAGCAGCGGGACAGGTATCACTGAAGCTTTCTTT,CASSGTGITEAFF
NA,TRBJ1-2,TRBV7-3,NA,TGTGCCAGCAGCATAAGTAAACAGGATGGCTACACCTTC,CASSISKQDGYTF
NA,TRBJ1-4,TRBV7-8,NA,TGTGCCAGCAGCCGAGTGCCCGCGCCTAATGAAAAACTGTTTTTT,CASSRVPAPNEKLFF
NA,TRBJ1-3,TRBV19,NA,TGTGCCAGTAGTATTGATCGGGACACTGGAAACACCATATATTTT,CASSIDRDTGNTIYF
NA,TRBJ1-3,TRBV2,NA,TGTGCCAGCAATTATGCGGGCCCAGGAAACACCATATATTTT,CASNYAGPGNTIYF
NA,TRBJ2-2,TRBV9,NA,TGTGCCAGCAGCGGGGACCGGAGGGGGCGCGGGACCGGGGAGCTGTTTTTT,CASSGDRRGRGTGELFF
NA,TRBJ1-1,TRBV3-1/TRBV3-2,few,TGTGCCAGCAGCCCCCGAGTCTCGGGTGGCACTGAAGCTTTCTTT,CASSPRVSGGTEAFF
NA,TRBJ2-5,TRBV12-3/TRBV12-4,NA,TGTGCCAGCAGTCAGGGTCGAGCGGGCCAGTACTTC,CASSQGRAGQYF
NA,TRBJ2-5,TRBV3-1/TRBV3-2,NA,TGTGCCAGCAGCCAAGATAGTCAGGCCGAAGAGACCCAGTACTTC,CASSQDSQAEETQYF
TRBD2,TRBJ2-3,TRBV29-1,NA,TGCAGCGTTGAAGATGGCAGGGGCGGGGGGGATACGCAGTATTTT,CSVEDGRGGGDTQYF
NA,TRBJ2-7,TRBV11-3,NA,TGTGCCAGCAGCCCCCAGGGTTTCAAGCAGTACTTC,CASSPQGFKQYF
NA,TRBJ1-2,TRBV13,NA,TGTGCCAGCAGCTTAGTGCGGGGCGGCTACACCTTC,CASSLVRGGYTF
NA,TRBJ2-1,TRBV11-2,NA,TGTGCCAGCAGCTTAGCTAGCGACTACAATGAGCAGTTCTTC,CASSLASDYNEQFF
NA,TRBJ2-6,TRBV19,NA,TGTGCCAGTAGTATAGCCTCTGGGAGCTCTGGGGCCAACGTCCTGACTTTC,CASSIASGSSGANVLTF
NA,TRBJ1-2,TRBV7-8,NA,TGTGCCAGCAGCCATGGACTCTATGGCTACACCTTC,CASSHGLYGYTF
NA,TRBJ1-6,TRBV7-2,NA,TGTGCCAGCAGCTTTGGGGGGGGACCCAATTCACCCCTCCACTTT,CASSFGGGPNSPLHF
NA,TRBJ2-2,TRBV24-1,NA,TGTGCCACCAGTGAGTCCGGGACAACCGGGGAGCTGTTTTTT,CATSESGTTGELFF
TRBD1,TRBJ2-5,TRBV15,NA,TGTGCCACCAGCACCAGAGGGGGCGGAGAGACCCAGTACTTC,CATSTRGGGETQYF
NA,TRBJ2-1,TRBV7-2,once,TGTGCCAGCAGGGCGGGGTTTTACAATGAGCAGTTCTTC,CASRAGFYNEQFF
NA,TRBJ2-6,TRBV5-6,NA,TGTGCCAGCAGCCCCGGACAGACCATCCGGGCCGGGGCCAACGTCCTGACTTTC,CASSPGQTIRAGANVLTF
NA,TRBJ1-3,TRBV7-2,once,TGTGCCAGCAGCTTAGGAGGATCTGGAAACACCATATATTTT,CASSLGGSGNTIYF
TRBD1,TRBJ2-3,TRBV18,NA,TGTGCCAGCTCACCGCGTTCCGGGACAGGCACAGATACGCAGTATTTT,CASSPRSGTGTDTQYF
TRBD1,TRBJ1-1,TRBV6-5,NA,TGTGCCAGCAGAAGTCCTGGACAGGGGAACACTGAAGCTTTCTTT,CASRSPGQGNTEAFF
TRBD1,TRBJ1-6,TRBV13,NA,TGTGCCAGCACCAGCAGGACAGGTCAATCACCCCTCCACTTT,CASTSRTGQSPLHF
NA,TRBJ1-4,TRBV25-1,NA,TGTGCCAGCAGTGGAGGTGGTGAAAAACTGTTTTTT,CASSGGGEKLFF
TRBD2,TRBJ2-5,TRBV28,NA,TGTGCCAGCCGAGCGGGGGTGGAGACCCAGTACTTC,CASRAGVETQYF
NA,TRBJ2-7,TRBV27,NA,TGTGCCAGCAGTTTCTCCAGGGACTACGAGCAGTACTTC,CASSFSRDYEQYF
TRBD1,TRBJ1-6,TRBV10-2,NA,TGCGCCAGCAGTGAGTCGACAGGGGGAGACTATAATTCACCCCTCCACTTT,CASSESTGGDYNSPLHF
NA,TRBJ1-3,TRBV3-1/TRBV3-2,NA,TGTGCCAGCACCCAGTACTCTGGAAACACCATATATTTT,CASTQYSGNTIYF
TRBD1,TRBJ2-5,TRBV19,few,TGTGCCAGTAGTATCGGACAGGGAGTTTGGGAGACCCAGTACTTC,CASSIGQGVWETQYF
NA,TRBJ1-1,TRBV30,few,TGTGCCTGGAGTATAGTGAACACTGAAGCTTTCTTT,CAWSIVNTEAFF
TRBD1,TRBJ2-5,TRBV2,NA,TGTGCCAGCACGGGACAGGGGGGCGGGTTAGAGACCCAGTACTTC,CASTGQGGGLETQYF
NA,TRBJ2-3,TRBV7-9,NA,TGTGCCGCCGGGAGCTCTAGCACAGATACGCAGTATTTT,CAAGSSSTDTQYF
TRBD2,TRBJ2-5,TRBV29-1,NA,TGCAGCGTTGTCTTCCGGACTAGCGGGGGGTTGGTGGAGACCCAGTACTTC,CSVVFRTSGGLVETQYF
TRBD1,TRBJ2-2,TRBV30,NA,TGTGCCTGGAGCCTACTAGGGACAGGGGTTACCGGGGAGCTGTTTTTT,CAWSLLGTGVTGELFF
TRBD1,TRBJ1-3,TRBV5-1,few,TGCGCCAGCAGCTACCTACTACCCGGGACAGAAGACACCATATATTTT,CASSYLLPGTEDTIYF
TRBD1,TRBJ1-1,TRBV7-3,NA,TGTGCCAGCAGCTCCCAACAGGGGACAAATGAAGCTTTCTTT,CASSSQQGTNEAFF
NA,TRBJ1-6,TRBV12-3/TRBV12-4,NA,TGTGCCAGCAGTTTAGACGGGGATTCACCCCTCCACTTT,CASSLDGDSPLHF
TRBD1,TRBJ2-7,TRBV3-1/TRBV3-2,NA,TGTGCCAGCAGCCAAGGGATGGACAGGCAGTACGAGCAGTACTTC,CASSQGMDRQYEQYF
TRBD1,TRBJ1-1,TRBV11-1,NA,TGTGCCAGCAGCCGGGGACAGACAATGAACACTGAAGCTTTCTTT,CASSRGQTMNTEAFF
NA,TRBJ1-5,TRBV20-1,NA,TGCAGTGCTAGTACGACTACCGGCAATCAGCCCCAGCATTTT,CSASTTTGNQPQHF